The clone carrying this T cell receptor beta chain was seen at least ten times. Its antigen is unknown. At one end the junction does not follow the germline gene, possibly because of a read error. Extraction of total RNA produced a minimum of 6 micrograms from each sample. This CDR3 spans 14 amino acids. This specimen comes from a study of blood T cells in healthy people across ages. Using a J-beta primer mix together with a sample-barcoded 5' primer, a second PCR was run for roughly 6 to 12 cycles. TCRdb reanalysed the 5' RACE reads using MiXCR and keeps one entry per CDR3 protein. The repertoire holds approximately 1.5 million distinct CDR3 sequences, with approximately 43% as singletons. Study conclusions and caveats: Relative to aged donors, long-lived donors carried more naive CD4+ cells and displayed higher diversity. Among T cells, TCR beta diversity per million cells dropped roughly linearly as age rose. Because sorting was not performed, PBMCs prevented conclusive naive versus antigen-experienced comparison.

The receptor was derived from a young woman in good health. Sequencing was done on a sample of blood. The chain couples TRBV12-3 or TRBV12-4 to TRBJ2-3; no reliable D call. CDR3 bases: TGCGCCAGCAGCCCTCGGACCTCAGGAGATACGCAGTATTTT. As protein: CASSPRTSGDTQYF.